This TCR beta chain was identified in a study of molecular identifiers for immune sequencing clone quantification. Across the whole study: In replicates, RNA from about 20,000 or 100,000 naive CD8 cells was split five ways, four sequenced.

Using 10%, 30% or 50% RNA, naive CD8 libraries were derived from around 20,000 to 1,000,000 sorted cells. As CD8+CD4-CCR7+CD45RA+ cells, naive CD8 T cells were sorted. The table lists this clonotype with many counts. TCRdb ran MiXCR on the PCR reads and lists one entry per CDR3 protein. The table lists 400,000 to 600,000 distinct CDR3 sequences, about 25% of them singletons, with about 0.75% in the top ten. Trimming left V 3 bases short and J 6 bases short, with 7 bases between. The CDR3 has 12 residues. The receptor comes from a human donor in good health. Some libraries in this study had Jurkat cell RNA spiked in. Sequencing input: naive CD8+ T cells from blood, with Jurkat cell RNA spiked in. As for subset: FACS-sorted CD8+CD4-CCR7+CD45RA+ naive T cells. This chain joins TRBV12-3 or TRBV12-4 and TRBJ2-3; D gene unclear. The CDR3 region has the DNA TGTGCCAGCAGTTTCGTCCGGGATACGCAGTATTTT. The encoded protein is CASSFVRDTQYF.